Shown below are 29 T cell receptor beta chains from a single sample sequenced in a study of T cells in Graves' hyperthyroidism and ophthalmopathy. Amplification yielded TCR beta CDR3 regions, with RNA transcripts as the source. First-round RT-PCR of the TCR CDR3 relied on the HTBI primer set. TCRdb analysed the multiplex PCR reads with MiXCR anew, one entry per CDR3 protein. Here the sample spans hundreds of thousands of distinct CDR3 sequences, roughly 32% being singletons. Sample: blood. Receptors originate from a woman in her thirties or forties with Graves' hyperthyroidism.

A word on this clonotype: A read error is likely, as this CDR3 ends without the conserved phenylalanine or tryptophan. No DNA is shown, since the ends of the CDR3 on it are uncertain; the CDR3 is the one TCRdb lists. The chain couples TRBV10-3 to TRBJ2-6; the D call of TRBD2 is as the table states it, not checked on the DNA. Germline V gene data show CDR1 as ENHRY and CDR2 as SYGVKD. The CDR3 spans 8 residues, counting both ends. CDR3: CAISATTS.

The CDR3 DNA reads TGTGCCAGCAGCTTAGCGGAGAATGAGCAGTTCTTC. Its translation is CASSLAENEQFF. The chain uses TRBV7-6 and TRBJ2-7; no clear D. The DNA end lines up better with TRBJ2-1; the J call may be wrong. CDR3 length: 12 residues. Germline CDR1 is SGHVS and CDR2 is FNYEAQ.

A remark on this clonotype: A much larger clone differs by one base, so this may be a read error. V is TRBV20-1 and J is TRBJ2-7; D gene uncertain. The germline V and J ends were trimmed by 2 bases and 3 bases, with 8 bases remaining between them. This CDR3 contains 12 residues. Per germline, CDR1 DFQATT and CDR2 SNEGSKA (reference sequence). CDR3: CSARLSNYEQYF. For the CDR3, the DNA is TGCAGTGCTAGATTGTCCAACTACGAGCAGTACTTC.

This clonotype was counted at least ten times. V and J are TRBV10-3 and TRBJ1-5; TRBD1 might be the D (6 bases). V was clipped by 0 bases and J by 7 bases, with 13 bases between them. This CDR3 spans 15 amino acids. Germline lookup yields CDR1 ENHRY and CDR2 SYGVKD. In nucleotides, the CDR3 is TGTGCCATCAGTGAGTCATCAGGGGTTGGGCAGCCCCAGCATTTT. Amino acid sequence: CAISESSGVGQPQHF.

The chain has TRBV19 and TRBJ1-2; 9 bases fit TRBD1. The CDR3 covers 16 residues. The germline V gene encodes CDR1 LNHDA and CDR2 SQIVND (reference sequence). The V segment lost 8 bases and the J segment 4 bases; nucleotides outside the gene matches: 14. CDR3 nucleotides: TGTGCCAGTGGATGGATAGAGGGACAGGGTAGCTATGGCTACACCTTC. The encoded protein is CASGWIEGQGSYGYTF.

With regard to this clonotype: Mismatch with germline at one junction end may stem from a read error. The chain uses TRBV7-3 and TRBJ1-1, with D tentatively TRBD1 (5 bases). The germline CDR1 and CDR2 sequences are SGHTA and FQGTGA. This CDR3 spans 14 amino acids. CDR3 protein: CASSHNTGPTEASF. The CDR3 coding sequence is TGCGCCAGCAGCCATAATACGGGACCCACTGAAGCTTCCTTT.

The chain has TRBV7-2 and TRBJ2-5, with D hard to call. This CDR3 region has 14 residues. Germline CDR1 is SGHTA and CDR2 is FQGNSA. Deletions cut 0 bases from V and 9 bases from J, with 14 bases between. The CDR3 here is CASSLAPYDQPQYF. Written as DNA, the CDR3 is TGTGCCAGCAGCTTAGCGCCCTACGATCAGCCCCAGTACTTC.

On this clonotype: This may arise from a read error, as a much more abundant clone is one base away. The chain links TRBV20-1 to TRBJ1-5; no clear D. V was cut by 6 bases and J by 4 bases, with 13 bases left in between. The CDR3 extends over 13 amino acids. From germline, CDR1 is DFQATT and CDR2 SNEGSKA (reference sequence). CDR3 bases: TGCAGTGCCCAGACCGATCCAAATCAGCCCCAGCATTTT. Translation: CSAQTDPNQPQHF.

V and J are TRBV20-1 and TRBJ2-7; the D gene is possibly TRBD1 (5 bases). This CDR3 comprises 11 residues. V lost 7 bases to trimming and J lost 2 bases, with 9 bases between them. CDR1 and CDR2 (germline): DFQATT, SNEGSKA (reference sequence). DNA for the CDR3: TGCAGTGAGGGGCGACCCTACGAGCAGTACTTC. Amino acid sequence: CSEGRPYEQYF.

The CDR3 coding sequence is TGTGCCAGCAGCCAAGCCGAGAATGAAAAACTGTTTTTT. Translated: CASSQAENEKLFF. The rearrangement links TRBV3-1 to TRBJ1-4; D call uncertain. V was pared by 1 base and J by 5 bases, with 5 bases between. The CDR3 is made up of 13 amino acids. Germline V gene sequence: CDR1 LGHDT, CDR2 YNNKEL (reference sequence).

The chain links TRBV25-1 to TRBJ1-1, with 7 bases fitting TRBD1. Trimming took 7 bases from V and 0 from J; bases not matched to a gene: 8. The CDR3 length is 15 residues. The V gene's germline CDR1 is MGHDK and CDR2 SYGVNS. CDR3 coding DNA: TGTGCCAGCATACAGGGGTCCATAATGAACACTGAAGCTTTCTTT. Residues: CASIQGSIMNTEAFF.

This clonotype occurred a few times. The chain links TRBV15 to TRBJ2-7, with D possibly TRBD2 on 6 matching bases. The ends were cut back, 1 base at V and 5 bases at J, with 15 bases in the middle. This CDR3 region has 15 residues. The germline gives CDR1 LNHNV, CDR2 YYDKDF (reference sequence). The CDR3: CATSRAGRGGDEQYF. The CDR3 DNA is TGTGCCACCAGCAGAGCGGGAAGGGGAGGAGACGAGCAGTACTTC.

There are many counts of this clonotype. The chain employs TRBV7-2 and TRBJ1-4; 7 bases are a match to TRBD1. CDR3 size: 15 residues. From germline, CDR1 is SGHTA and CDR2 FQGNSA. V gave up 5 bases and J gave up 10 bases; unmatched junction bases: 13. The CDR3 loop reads CASSKGGDGALKLFF. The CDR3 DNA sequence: TGTGCCAGCAGCAAAGGGGGCGACGGAGCCCTAAAACTGTTTTTT.

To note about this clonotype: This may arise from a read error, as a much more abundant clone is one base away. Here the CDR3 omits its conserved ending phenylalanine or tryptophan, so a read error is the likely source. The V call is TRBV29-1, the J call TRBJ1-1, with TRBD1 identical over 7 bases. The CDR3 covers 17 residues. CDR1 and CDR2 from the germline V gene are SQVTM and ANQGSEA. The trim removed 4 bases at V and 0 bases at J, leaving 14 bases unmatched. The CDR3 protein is CSVAFMVTGDVNTEAFS. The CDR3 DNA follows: TGCAGCGTTGCATTCATGGTCACAGGGGATGTGAACACTGAAGCTTTCTCT.

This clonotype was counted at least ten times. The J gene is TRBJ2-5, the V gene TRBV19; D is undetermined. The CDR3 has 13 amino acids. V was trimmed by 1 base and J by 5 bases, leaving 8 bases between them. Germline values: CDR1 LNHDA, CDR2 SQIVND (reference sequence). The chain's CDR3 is CASSIANGETQYF. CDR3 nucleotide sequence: TGTGCCAGTAGTATAGCTAACGGGGAGACCCAGTACTTC. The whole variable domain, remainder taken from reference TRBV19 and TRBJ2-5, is DGGITQSPKYLFRKEGQNVTLSCEQNLNHDAMYWYRQDPGQGLRLIYYSQIVNDFQKGDIAEGYSVSREKKESFPLTVTSAQKNPTAFYLCASSIANGETQYFGPGTRLLVL.

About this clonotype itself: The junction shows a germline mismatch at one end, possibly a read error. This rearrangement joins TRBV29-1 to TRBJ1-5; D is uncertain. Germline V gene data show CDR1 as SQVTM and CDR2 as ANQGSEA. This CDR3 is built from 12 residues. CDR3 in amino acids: CSGEAADQPQHF. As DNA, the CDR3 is TGCAGCGGTGAAGCGGCGGATCAGCCCCAGCATTTT.

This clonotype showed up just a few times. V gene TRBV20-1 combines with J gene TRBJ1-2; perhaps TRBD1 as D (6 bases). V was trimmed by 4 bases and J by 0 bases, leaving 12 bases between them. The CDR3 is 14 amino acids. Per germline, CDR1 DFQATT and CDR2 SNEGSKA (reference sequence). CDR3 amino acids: CSATDTGSNYGYTF. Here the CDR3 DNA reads TGCAGTGCTACCGATACAGGGTCTAACTATGGCTACACCTTC.

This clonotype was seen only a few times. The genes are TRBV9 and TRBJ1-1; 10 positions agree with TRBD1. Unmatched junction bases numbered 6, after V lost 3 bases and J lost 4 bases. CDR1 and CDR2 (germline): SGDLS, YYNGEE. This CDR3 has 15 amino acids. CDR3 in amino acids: CASSATGGASTEAFF. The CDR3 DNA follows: TGTGCCAGCAGCGCGACAGGGGGCGCAAGCACTGAAGCTTTCTTT.

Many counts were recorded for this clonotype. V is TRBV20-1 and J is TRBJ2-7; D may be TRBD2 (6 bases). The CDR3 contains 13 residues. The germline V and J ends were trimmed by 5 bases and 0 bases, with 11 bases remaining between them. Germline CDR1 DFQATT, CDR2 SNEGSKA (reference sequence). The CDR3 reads CSAAGTRSYEQYF. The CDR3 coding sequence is TGCAGTGCTGCGGGGACCCGCTCCTACGAGCAGTACTTC.

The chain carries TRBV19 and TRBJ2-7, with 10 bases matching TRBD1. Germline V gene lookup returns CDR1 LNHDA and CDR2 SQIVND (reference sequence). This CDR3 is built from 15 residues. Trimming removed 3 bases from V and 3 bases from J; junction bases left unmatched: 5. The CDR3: CASSIGGDRGYEQYF. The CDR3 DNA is TGTGCCAGTAGTATCGGAGGGGACAGGGGCTACGAGCAGTACTTC.

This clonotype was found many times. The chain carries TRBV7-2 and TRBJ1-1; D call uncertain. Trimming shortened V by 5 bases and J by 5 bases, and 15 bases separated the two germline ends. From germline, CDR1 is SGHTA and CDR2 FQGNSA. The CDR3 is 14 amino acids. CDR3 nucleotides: TGTGCCAGCAGCAACGCCGCCCTGGTTACTGAAGCTTTCTTT. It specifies CASSNAALVTEAFF.

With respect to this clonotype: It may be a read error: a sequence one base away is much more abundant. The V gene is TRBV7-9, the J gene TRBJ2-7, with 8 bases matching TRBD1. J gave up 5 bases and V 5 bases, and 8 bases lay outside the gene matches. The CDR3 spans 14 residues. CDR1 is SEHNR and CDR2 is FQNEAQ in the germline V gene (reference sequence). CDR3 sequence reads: CASSGTGRIHEQYF. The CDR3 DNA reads TGTGCCAGCAGCGGGACAGGAAGAATCCACGAGCAGTACTTC.

In DNA form, the CDR3 reads TGTGCCAGCAGCTCCACTAGTGTGGGCACCGGGGAGCTGTTTTTT. Translating it yields CASSSTSVGTGELFF. The chain is built from TRBV7-2 and TRBJ2-2; TRBD2 might be the D (5 bases). Trimming left V 4 bases short and J 4 bases short, with 13 bases between. This CDR3 has 15 residues. Germline V CDR1 and CDR2: SGHTA, FQGNSA. Together with reference TRBV7-2 and TRBJ2-2, the CDR3 gives the full variable domain: GAGVSQSPSNKVTEKGKDVELRCDPISGHTALYWYRQSLGQGLEFLIYFQGNSAPDKSGLPSDRFSAERTGGSVSTLTIQRTQQEDSAVYLCASSSTSVGTGELFFGEGSRLTVL.

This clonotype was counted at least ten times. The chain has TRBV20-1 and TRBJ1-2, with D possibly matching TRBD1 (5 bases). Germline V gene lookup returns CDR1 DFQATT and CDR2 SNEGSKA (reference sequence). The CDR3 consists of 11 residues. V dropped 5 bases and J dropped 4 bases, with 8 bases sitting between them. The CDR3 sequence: CSAGQGYGYTF. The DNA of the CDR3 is TGCAGTGCTGGACAAGGCTATGGCTACACCTTC.

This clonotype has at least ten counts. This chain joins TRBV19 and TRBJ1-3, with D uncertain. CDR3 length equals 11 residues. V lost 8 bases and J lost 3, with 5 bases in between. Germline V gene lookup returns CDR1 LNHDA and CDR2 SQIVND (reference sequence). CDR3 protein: CASGYGNTIYF. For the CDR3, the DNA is TGTGCCAGTGGGTATGGAAACACCATATATTTT.

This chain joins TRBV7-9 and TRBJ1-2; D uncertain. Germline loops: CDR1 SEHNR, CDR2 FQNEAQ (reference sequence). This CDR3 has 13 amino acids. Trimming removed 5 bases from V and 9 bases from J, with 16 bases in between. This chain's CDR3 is CASSVLRSDSYTF. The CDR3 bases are TGTGCCAGCAGCGTATTACGATCGGATAGCTACACCTTC.

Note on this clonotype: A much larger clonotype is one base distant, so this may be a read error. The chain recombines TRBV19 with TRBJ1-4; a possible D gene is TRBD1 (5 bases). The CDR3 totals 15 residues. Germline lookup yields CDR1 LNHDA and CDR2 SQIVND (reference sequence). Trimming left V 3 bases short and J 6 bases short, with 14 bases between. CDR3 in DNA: TGTGCCAGTAGTATCGGAGGGACGGGGGATGAAAAACTGTTTTTT. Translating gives CASSIGGTGDEKLFF.

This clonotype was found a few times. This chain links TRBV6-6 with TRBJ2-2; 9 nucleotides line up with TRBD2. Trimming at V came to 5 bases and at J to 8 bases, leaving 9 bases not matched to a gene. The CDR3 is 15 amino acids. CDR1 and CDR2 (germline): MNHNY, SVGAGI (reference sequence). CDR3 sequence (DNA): TGTGCCAGCAGTGCGGGGGGGAGCCTGAGAGGGGAGCTGTTTTTT. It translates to CASSAGGSLRGELFF.

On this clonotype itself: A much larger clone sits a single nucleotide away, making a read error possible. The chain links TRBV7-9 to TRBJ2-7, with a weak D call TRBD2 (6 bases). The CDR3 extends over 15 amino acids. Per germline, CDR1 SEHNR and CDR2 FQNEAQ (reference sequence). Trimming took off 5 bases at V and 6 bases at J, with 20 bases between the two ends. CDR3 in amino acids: CASSRLVAEDCEQYF. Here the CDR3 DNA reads TGTGCCAGCAGCCGCTTGGTAGCGGAGGACTGCGAGCAGTACTTC. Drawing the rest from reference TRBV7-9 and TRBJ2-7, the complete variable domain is DTGVSQNPRHKITKRGQNVTFRCDPISEHNRLYWYRQTLGQGPEFLTYFQNEAQLEKSRLLSDRFSAERPKGSFSTLEIQRTEQGDSAMYLCASSRLVAEDCEQYFGPGTRLTVT.